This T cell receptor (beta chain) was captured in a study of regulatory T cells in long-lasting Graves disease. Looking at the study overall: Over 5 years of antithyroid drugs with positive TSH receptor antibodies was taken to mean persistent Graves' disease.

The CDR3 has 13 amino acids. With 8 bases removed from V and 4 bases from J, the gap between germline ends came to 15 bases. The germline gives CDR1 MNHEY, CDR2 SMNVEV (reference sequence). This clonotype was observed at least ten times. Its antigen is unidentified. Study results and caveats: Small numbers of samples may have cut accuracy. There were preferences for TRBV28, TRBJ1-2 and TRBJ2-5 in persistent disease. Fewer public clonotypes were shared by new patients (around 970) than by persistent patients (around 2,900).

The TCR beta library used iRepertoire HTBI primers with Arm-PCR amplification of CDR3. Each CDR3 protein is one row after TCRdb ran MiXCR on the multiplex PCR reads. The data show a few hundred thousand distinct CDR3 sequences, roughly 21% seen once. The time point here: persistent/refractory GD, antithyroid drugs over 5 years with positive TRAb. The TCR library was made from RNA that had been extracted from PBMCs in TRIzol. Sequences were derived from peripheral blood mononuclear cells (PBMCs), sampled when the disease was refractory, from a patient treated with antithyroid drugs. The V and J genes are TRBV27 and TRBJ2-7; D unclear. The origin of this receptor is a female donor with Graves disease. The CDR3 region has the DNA TGTGCCAGCGCTCGGACGGCCCGTTACGAGCAGTACTTC. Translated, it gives CASARTARYEQYF.